This T cell receptor (beta chain) appears in the sequencing data of a study of response to subunit inactivated influenza vaccine. Study results and caveats: Authors suggested seasonal influenza vaccinations each recruit few new T cells.

Looked up from germline, CDR1 is DFQATT and CDR2 is SNEGSKA (reference sequence). This CDR3 contains 11 residues. Turning to this clonotype: The antigen is not known.

TCRdb used MiXCR to reprocess the RT-PCR reads, holding one entry per CDR3 protein. The sample holds some 850,000 distinct CDR3 sequences; under 20% are singletons and the top ten take roughly a tenth. The TCR sequence derives from a man in his fifties who received an inactivated influenza vaccine. This rearrangement joins TRBV20-1 to TRBJ2-1; D not resolved. This specimen was PBMCs from blood, taken around 5 days after vaccination. The CDR3, as DNA: TGCAGACCGCTAGGTTACAATGAGCAGTTCTTC. Translating gives CRPLGYNEQFF.